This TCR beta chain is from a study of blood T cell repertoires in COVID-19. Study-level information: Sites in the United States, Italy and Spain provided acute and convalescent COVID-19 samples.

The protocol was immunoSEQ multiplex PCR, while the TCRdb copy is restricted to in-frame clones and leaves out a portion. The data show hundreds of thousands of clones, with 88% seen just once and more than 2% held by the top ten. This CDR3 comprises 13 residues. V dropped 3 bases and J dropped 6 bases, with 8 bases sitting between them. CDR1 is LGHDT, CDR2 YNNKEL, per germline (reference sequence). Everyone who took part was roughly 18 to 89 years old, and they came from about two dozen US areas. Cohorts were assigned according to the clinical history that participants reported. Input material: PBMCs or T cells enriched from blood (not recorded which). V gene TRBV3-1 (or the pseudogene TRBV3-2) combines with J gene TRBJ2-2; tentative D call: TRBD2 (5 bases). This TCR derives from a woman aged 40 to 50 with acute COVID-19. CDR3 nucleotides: TGTGCCAGCAGCCAGCTAGCTGCCGGGGAGCTGTTTTTT. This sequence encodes CASSQLAAGELFF.